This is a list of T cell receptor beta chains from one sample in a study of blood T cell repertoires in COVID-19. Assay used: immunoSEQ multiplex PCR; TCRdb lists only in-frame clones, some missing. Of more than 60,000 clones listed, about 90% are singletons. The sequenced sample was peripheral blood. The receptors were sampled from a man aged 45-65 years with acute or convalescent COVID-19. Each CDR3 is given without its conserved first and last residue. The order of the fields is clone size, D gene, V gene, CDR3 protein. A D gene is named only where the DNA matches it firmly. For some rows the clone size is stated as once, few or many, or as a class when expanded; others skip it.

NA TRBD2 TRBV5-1 ASSLNPLAASSYEQY
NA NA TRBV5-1 ASSDGGTKETQY
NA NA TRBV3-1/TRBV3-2 ASSQDWGVYTDTQY
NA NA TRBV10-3 AISESRGNEAF
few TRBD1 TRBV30 AWSPRQGVANSPLH
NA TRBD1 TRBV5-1 ASSKDRDYGYT
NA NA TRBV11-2 ASRTGTYSGAF
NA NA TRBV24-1 ATSGSVAGPNTGELF
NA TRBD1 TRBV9 ASSPFQGAGEKLF
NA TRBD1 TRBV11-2 ASNRQGPNTGELF
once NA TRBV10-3 AISESNGGLTEAF
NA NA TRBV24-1 ATRADGELF
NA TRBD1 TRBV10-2 ASSESDRASTDTQY
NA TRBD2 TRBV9 ASSAGTSGSPATQY
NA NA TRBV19 ASSTQGPVRAF
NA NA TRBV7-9 ASPRSGDPGNTIY
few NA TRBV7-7 ASSPAGTPSYNEQF